The entry below gives a single TCR beta chain sequence along with its context. Its antigen remains undetermined. Per-nucleotide qualities are absent, and no much larger clonotype sits a single base away. The immunoSEQ Assay, a bias-controlled multiplex PCR, was used to amplify TCRbeta CDR3 regions from genomic DNA. In the source study's methods: The number of nucleated cells in each sample was estimated by amplification of reference gene primers within the assay. To quantify the absolute abundance of each unique TCRbeta CDR3 rearrangement, sequence reads were collapsed and filtered. For each sample, productive Simpson clonality was calculated as the square root of Simpson's diversity index over productive rearrangements. In TCRdb, the immuneACCESS table is reduced to in-frame sequences with V and J assigned. These tables do not hold every clone; where another copy was compared, an unresolved V gene accounts for under half, and the others remain unexplained. The V and J calls and clone size come from that table; D and trimming were worked out from the DNA. In all, the sample holds some 240,000 clones, and approximately 82% of those were seen once. The ten biggest clones cover roughly 1.4% of the sample.

A second Seattle source provided samples from volunteer blood donors who had recovered from COVID-19. The collaborating institutions used their own protocols to collect whole blood in K2EDTA tubes. Collaborator samples were shipped for TCRbeta analysis as frozen whole blood, isolated PBMCs, or DNA extracted from either sample type. The sample comes from a study of blood T cell repertoires in COVID-19 (dated by TCRdb to the early 2020s). At the level of the whole study: The collaborator samples originated in the United States, Italy and Spain and spanned the acute and convalescent phases of COVID-19. The material from the prospective study consisted of cDNA or gDNA derived from T cells, B-cell-depleted T cells, or PBMCs. Subjects who had been exposed to COVID-19, were actively infected with it, or had recovered from it provided the deeply sampled blood TCRbeta repertoires that made up the dataset. The repertoires were made available in a free public database intended to serve as a resource for research on the immune response to SARS-CoV-2. The samples were drawn from two sources: the first 160 participants of the ongoing ImmuneRACE study, and over 950 subjects contributed by 6 global collaborators. Sample metadata almost always included a de-identified subject ID, COVID-19 status, age in years and sex. Where available, HLA class I and class II types were taken from metadata supplied by the sample provider and were not determined by assay-based typing. Broader findings and caveats from the paper: The amount of clinical and demographic metadata varied by source and participant and was provided uncurated.

The receptor was isolated from a woman between 40 and 50 years old who had recovered from COVID-19. Sequencing was done on a sample of peripheral blood.

The nucleotide sequence reads as follows: TGTGCCAGCAGCTTAGGGGTAGCGGGGGCCTCGGAGACCCAGTACTTC. It specifies CASSLGVAGASETQYF. The rearrangement joined TRBV11-3 to TRBJ2-5; 9 nucleotides in the junction match TRBD2. Taken from cysteine to phenylalanine, the CDR3 has 16 residues. Left in the record is the CDR3 DNA by itself, 48 bases read in frame from the first base. In the germline V gene, CDR1 corresponds to SGHNT and CDR2 to YENEEA. V loses 1 base at its end and J loses 5 bases; junction bases beyond the gene matches: 8.